Here is one TCR beta chain with its context. Its specificity is not known. This specimen belongs to a study of cytomegalovirus exposure and HLA in healthy donors. Study-wide context: Out of 398 genotyped donors, approximately 84% belonged to the Caucasian-associated ancestry cluster.

Amplification used 60 Vbeta primers and 13 Jbeta primers. Clones were read by immunoSEQ multiplex PCR, and TCRdb kept only the in-frame ones, dropping some. The repertoire holds under 200,000 clones, with roughly 75% as singletons. Study-wide findings and caveats: Serostatus for CMV was the only available immune exposure information. Later analysis demonstrated an association between a missense DCLRE1C variant and TCR beta V- and J-gene trimming.

Germline CDR1 reads KGHSH; CDR2 reads LQKENI. This CDR3 is 14 amino acids long. J was trimmed by 4 bases and V by 5 bases; bases with no gene match: 5. This chain connects TRBV18 to TRBJ2-7, with TRBD1 identical over 10 bases. The clonotype comes from a male donor in good health and CMV-seronegative. The sequencing input was PBMCs. This CDR3 is CASSGRGQGYEQYF. CDR3 sequence (DNA): TGTGCCAGCTCAGGAAGGGGACAGGGGTACGAGCAGTACTTC.